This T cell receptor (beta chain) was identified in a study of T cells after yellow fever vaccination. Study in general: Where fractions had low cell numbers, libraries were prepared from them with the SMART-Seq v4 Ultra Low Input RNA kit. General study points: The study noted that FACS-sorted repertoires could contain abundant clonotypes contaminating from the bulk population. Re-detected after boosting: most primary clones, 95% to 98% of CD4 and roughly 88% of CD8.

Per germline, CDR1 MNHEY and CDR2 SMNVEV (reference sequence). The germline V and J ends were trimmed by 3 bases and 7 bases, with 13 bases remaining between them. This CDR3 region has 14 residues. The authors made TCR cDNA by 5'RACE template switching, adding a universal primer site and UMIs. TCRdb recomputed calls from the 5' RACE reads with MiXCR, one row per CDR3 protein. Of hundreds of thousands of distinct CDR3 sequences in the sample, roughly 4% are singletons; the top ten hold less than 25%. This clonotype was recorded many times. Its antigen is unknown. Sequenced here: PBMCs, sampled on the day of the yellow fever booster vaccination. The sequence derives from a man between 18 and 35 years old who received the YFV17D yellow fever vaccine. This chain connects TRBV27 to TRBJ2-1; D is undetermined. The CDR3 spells CASSLKWAANEQFF. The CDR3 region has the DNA TGTGCCAGCAGTTTGAAGTGGGCGGCGAATGAGCAGTTCTTC.